This TCR beta chain came from a study of OX40 agonist ivuxolimab in advanced cancers. Study background: Clinicians treated patients with ivuxolimab, an agonistic anti-OX40 (CD134) antibody. Ivuxolimab was administered intravenously to patients at 0.01 to 10 mg/kg every 2 weeks. The study, taken as a whole, reports: Fewer expanded clones were found on average in CD4+ than in CD8+ T cells.

This CDR3 has 14 amino acids. J was trimmed by 8 bases and V by 3 bases; bases with no gene match: 7. The germline CDR1 and CDR2 sequences are SGHRS and YFSETQ. Blood specimens came from baseline, cycle 4 day 1, and cycle 7 day 1. Libraries were prepared by immunoSEQ multiplex PCR; TCRdb keeps only in-frame clonotypes and omits some of them. The sample holds under 80,000 clones; 85% are singletons and the top ten take about 0.57%. On this clone itself: Its specificity is not known.

This chain joins TRBV5-1 and TRBJ1-4, with 7 bases lining up with TRBD1. Specimen: CD4+ or CD8+ T cells sorted from blood, collected in a trial of the OX40 agonist ivuxolimab. The TCR sequence derives from an adult with an advanced solid tumor such as melanoma, head and neck, liver or kidney cancer. CDR3 DNA: TGCGCCAGCAGCTGGGAACAGGGGAACGAAAAACTGTTTTTT. Amino acids: CASSWEQGNEKLFF.